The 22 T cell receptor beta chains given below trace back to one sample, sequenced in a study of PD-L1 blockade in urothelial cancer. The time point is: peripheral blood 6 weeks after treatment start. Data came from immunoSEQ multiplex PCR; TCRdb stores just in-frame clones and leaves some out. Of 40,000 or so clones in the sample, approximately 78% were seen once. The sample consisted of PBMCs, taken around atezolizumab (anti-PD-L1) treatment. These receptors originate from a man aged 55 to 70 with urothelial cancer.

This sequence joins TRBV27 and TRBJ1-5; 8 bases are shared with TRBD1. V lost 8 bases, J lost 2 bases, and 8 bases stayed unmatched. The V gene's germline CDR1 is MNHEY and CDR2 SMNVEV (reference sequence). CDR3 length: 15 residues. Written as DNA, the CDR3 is TGTGCCAGCCGCCTCCAGGGGGCAGGCAATCAGCCCCAGCATTTT. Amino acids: CASRLQGAGNQPQHF.

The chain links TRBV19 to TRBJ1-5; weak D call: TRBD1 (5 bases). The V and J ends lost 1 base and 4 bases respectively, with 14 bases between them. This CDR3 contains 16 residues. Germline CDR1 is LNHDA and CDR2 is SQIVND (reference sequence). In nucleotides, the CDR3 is TGTGCCAGTAGTATAGTTCCCCAGGGAAGGAATCAGCCCCAGCATTTT. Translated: CASSIVPQGRNQPQHF.

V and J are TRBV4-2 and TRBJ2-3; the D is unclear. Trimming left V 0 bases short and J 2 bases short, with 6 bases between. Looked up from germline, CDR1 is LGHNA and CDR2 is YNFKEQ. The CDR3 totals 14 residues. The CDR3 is CASSQESNTDTQYF. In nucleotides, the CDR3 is TGTGCCAGCAGCCAAGAAAGCAACACAGATACGCAGTATTTT.

The CDR3 protein is CASRETSSGGTEAFF. The CDR3 DNA is TGTGCCAGCCGTGAGACCAGTTCGGGAGGCACTGAAGCTTTCTTT. V is TRBV28 and J is TRBJ1-1; no clear D gene. Germline CDR1 is MDHEN and CDR2 is SYDVKM. V was clipped by 8 bases and J by 4 bases, with 20 bases between them. The CDR3 loop spans 15 amino acids.

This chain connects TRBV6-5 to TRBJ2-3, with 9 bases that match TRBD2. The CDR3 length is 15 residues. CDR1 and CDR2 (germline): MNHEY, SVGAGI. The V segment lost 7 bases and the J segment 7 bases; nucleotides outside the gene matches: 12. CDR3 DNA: TGTGCCAGCATGACTAAAGCGGGAGGCCCATATACGCAGTATTTT. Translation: CASMTKAGGPYTQYF.

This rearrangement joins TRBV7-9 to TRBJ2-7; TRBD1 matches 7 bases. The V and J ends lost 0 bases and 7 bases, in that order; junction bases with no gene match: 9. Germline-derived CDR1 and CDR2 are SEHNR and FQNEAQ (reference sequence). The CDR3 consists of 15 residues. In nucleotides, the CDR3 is TGTGCCAGCAGCTTAGCAGAGGGGGCGTGGGATGAGCAGTACTTC. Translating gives CASSLAEGAWDEQYF.

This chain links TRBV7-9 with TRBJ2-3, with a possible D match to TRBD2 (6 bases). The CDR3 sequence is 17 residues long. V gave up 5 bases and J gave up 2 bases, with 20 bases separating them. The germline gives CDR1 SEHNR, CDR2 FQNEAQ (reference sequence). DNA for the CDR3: TGTGCCAGCAGCCCCTCCGGCGGGGCCCCCCTCACAGATACGCAGTATTTT. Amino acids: CASSPSGGAPLTDTQYF. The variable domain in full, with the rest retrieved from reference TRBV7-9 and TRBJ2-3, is DTGVSQNPRHKITKRGQNVTFRCDPISEHNRLYWYRQTLGQGPEFLTYFQNEAQLEKSRLLSDRFSAERPKGSFSTLEIQRTEQGDSAMYLCASSPSGGAPLTDTQYFGPGTRLTVL.

This CDR3 reads CASSLGLISLHEKLFF. CDR3 sequence (DNA): TGCGCCAGCAGCTTGGGCCTCATTTCACTCCATGAAAAACTGTTTTTT. V gene TRBV5-1 combines with J gene TRBJ1-4; D is unresolved. The CDR3 extends over 16 amino acids. Trimming removed 0 bases from V and 6 bases from J, with 15 bases in between. The germline V gene has CDR1 SGHRS and CDR2 YFSETQ.

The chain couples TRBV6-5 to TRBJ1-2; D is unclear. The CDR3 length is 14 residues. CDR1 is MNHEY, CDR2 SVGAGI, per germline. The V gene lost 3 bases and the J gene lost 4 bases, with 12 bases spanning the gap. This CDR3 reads CASSYNGIPYGYTF. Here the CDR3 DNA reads TGTGCCAGCAGTTATAACGGGATCCCCTATGGCTACACCTTC.

The CDR3 bases are TGTGCCAGCAGTTTTGGGGGGGGCCTCGAGCAGTACTTC. Translated, it gives CASSFGGGLEQYF. J is TRBJ2-7 and V is TRBV28; D is perhaps TRBD2 (7 bases). The V end was cut by 3 bases, the J end by 6 bases, with 12 bases between. The CDR3 consists of 13 residues. Germline CDR1 reads MDHEN; CDR2 reads SYDVKM.

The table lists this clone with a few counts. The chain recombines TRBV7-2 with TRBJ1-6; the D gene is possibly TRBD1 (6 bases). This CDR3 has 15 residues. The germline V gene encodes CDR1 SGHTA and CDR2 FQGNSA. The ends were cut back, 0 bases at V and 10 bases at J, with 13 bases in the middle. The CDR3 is CASSLAQGNGSPLHF. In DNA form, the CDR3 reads TGTGCCAGCAGCTTAGCCCAGGGGAATGGGTCACCCCTCCACTTT.

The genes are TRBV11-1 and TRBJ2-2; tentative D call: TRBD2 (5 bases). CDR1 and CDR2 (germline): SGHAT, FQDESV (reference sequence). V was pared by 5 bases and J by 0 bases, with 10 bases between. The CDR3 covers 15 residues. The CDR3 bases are TGTGCCAGCAGCCCAGCGGACGCGAACACCGGGGAGCTGTTTTTT. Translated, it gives CASSPADANTGELFF.

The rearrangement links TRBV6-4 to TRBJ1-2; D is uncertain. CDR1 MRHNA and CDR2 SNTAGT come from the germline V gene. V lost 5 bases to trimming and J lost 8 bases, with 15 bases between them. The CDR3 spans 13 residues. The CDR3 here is CASSIGVLGGYTF. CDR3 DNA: TGTGCCAGCAGTATCGGGGTCCTTGGGGGCTACACCTTC.

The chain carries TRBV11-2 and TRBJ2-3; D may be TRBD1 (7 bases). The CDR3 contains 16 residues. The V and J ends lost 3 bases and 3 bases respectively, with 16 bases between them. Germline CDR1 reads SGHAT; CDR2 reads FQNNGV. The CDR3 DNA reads TGTGCCAGCAGCTTTATAGGGCCAGGGGGGACAGATACGCAGTATTTT. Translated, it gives CASSFIGPGGTDTQYF.

The CDR3 DNA reads as TGTGCCAGCAGCCAAGTAACACAGGAGCAGTTCTTC. Translating gives CASSQVTQEQFF. This chain connects TRBV4-2 to TRBJ2-1; D is unresolved. The germline V gene encodes CDR1 LGHNA and CDR2 YNFKEQ. The CDR3 has 12 amino acids. V shed 1 base and J shed 10 bases, with 8 bases lying between them.

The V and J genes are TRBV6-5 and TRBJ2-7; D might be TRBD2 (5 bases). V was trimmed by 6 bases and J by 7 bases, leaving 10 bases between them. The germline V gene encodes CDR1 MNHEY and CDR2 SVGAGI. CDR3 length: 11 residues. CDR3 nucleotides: TGTGCCAGCAGCCGGGGTAGGGAGCAGTACTTC. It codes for CASSRGREQYF.

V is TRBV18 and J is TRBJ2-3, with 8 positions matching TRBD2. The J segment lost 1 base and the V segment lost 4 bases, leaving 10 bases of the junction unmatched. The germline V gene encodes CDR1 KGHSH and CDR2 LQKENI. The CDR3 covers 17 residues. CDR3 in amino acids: CASSRRGQTSGTDTQYF. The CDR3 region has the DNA TGTGCCAGCTCACGACGCGGACAGACTAGCGGCACAGATACGCAGTATTTT.

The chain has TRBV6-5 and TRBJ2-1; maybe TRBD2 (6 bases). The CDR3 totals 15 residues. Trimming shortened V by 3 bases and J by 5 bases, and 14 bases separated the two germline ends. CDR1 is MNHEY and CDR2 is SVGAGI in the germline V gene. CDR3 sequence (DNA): TGTGCCAGCAGTTATTGGGCGGGAACCAACAATGAGCAGTTCTTC. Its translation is CASSYWAGTNNEQFF.

Here the CDR3 DNA reads TGTGCCAGCAGTTCCCCCCTCAGCAATCAGCCCCAGCATTTT. It encodes CASSSPLSNQPQHF. J is TRBJ1-5 and V is TRBV27; D gene unclear. Trimming stripped 4 bases from V and 1 base from J, with 8 bases between. CDR3 size: 14 residues. CDR1 and CDR2 from the germline V gene are MNHEY and SMNVEV (reference sequence).

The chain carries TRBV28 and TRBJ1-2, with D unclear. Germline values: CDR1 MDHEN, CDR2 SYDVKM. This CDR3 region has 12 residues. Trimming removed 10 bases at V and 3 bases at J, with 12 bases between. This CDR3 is CATRPGDYGYTF. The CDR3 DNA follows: TGTGCCACCCGGCCAGGCGACTATGGCTACACCTTC.

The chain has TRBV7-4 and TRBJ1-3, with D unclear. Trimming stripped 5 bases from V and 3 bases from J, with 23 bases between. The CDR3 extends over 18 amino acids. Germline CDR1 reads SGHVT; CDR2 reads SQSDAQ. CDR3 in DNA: TGTGCCAGCAGCAAACCCGGAAAAACCATCCCAGGTGGAAACACCATATATTTT. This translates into CASSKPGKTIPGGNTIYF.

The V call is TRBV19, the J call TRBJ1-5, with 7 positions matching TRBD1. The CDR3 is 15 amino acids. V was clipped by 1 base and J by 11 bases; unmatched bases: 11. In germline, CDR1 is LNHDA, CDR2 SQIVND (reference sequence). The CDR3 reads CASSIGTGKPETQHF. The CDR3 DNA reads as TGTGCCAGTAGTATAGGGACAGGCAAACCGGAGACCCAGCATTTT.